These T cell receptor beta chains were read from a single sample in a study of OX40 agonist ivuxolimab in advanced cancers. Produced via immunoSEQ multiplex PCR; TCRdb's table is partial and in-frame only. The data hold about 80,000 clones, with approximately 90% observed a single time. Source: CD4+ or CD8+ T cells sorted from blood, taken in a trial of the OX40 agonist ivuxolimab. These receptors were collected from an adult with an advanced solid tumor such as melanoma, head and neck, liver or kidney cancer. Each CDR3 is given with its conserved first and last residue. D genes are given only for firm matches. Clone sizes are given selectively: once, few, many, or a class where the clone is expanded.

CASRPGQGIYGYTF | TGTGCCAGCAGGCCGGGACAGGGAATCTATGGCTACACCTTC | TRBV2 | . | TRBD1 | TRBJ1-2
CASSRILTGELFF | TGCGCCAGCAGCCGTATCCTCACCGGGGAGCTGTTTTTT | TRBV4-3 | . | . | TRBJ2-2
CASSFQETQYF | TGTGCCAGCAGTTTTCAAGAGACCCAGTACTTC | TRBV28 | . | . | TRBJ2-5
CASSPLRGNTEAFF | TGTGCCAGCAGCCCCCTCAGGGGGAACACTGAAGCTTTCTTT | TRBV28 | . | . | TRBJ1-1
CASQDRPNQPQHF | TGTGCCAGCCAAGACAGGCCCAATCAGCCCCAGCATTTT | TRBV6-1 | few | . | TRBJ1-5
CASSVVGTSLETQYF | TGTGCCAGCAGCGTAGTCGGGACTAGCCTGGAGACCCAGTACTTC | TRBV9 | . | TRBD2 | TRBJ2-5
CASSVGEREYHEQYF | TGTGCCAGCAGCGTAGGCGAGCGGGAGTACCACGAGCAGTACTTC | TRBV9 | once | TRBD2 | TRBJ2-7
CASRPGLITDTQYF | TGTGCCAGCAGGCCGGGACTTATCACAGATACGCAGTATTTT | TRBV7-2 | . | . | TRBJ2-3
CASSLGLAGNTGELFF | TGTGCCAGCAGCTTGGGACTAGCGGGAAACACCGGGGAGCTGTTTTTT | TRBV5-5 | . | TRBD2 | TRBJ2-2
CASSPETGGASEAFF | TGTGCCAGTAGTCCTGAGACAGGGGGCGCGTCTGAAGCTTTCTTT | TRBV19 | . | TRBD1 | TRBJ1-1
CAWSDDRNQPQHF | TGTGCCTGGAGTGACGACCGCAATCAGCCCCAGCATTTT | TRBV30 | few | . | TRBJ1-5
CASRLQSNQPQHF | TGTGCCAGTAGGCTTCAAAGCAATCAGCCCCAGCATTTT | TRBV19 | . | . | TRBJ1-5
CASSLGVESSYNSPLHF | TGCGCCAGCAGCTTGGGGGTGGAGAGCTCCTATAATTCACCCCTCCACTTT | TRBV5-1 | . | . | TRBJ1-6
CASSMGLPGSGELFF | TGCGCCAGCAGCATGGGACTACCAGGTAGCGGGGAGCTGTTTTTT | TRBV5-1 | . | TRBD2 | TRBJ2-2